These 21 T cell receptor beta chains were sequenced from one sample in a study of blood T cell repertoires in COVID-19. Clones were sequenced by immunoSEQ multiplex PCR, and TCRdb holds only the in-frame ones, with some missing. The repertoire holds approximately 220,000 clones, with more than 75% as singletons. Sample: peripheral blood. Receptor source: a man between 45 and 60 years old with acute or convalescent COVID-19.

The chain has TRBV5-4 and TRBJ1-2, with D perhaps matching TRBD1 (6 bases). The CDR3 has 14 amino acids. V gave up 3 bases and J gave up 4 bases, with 13 bases separating them. Germline lookup yields CDR1 SGHNT and CDR2 YYREEE (reference sequence). CDR3 sequence: CASSSGGGGYGYTF. The CDR3 coding sequence is TGTGCCAGCAGCTCGGGGGGCGGCGGCTATGGCTACACCTTC.

This rearrangement joins TRBV6-5 to TRBJ2-3, with D unclear. Germline CDR1 and CDR2: MNHEY and SVGAGI. This CDR3 has 15 residues. Between the trimmed V and J ends, which lost 0 bases and 2 bases, there was a span of 9 bases. The CDR3 reads CASSYSGKFTDTQYF. The CDR3 DNA reads as TGTGCCAGCAGTTACTCGGGCAAATTCACAGATACGCAGTATTTT.

This chain connects TRBV6-5 to TRBJ2-7; 10 bases match TRBD1. V was pared by 6 bases and J by 5 bases, with 7 bases of the junction left unmatched. CDR3 size: 14 residues. Germline assignment: CDR1 MNHEY and CDR2 SVGAGI. CDR3 region: CASSRQGARDEQYF. The CDR3 coding sequence is TGTGCCAGCAGCCGACAGGGGGCGCGGGACGAGCAGTACTTC.

This chain connects TRBV7-2 to TRBJ1-1; 9 bases align to TRBD1. The junction had 1 base not matched to a gene; V was cut back by 2 bases and J by 3 bases. Germline values: CDR1 SGHTA, CDR2 FQGNSA. The CDR3 covers 14 residues. CDR3 nucleotides: TGTGCCAGCAGCTTAAACAGGGGGCACACTGAAGCTTTCTTT. It translates to CASSLNRGHTEAFF.

This sequence joins TRBV12-5 and TRBJ2-1, with TRBD1 as a possible D gene (6 bases). V lost 3 bases to trimming and J lost 8 bases, with 14 bases between them. Germline CDR1 reads LGHNT; CDR2 reads FRNRAP. The CDR3 is 14 residues long. The CDR3 DNA sequence: TGTGCTAGTGGTTTATTGCAGGGACACGATGAGCAGTTCTTC. This sequence encodes CASGLLQGHDEQFF.

The rearrangement joins TRBV11-1 to TRBJ1-1; D is unclear. The CDR3 runs to 13 residues. V was shortened by 1 base and J by 1 base, with 4 bases between the two germline ends. Per the germline V gene, CDR1 is SGHAT and CDR2 is FQDESV (reference sequence). Written as DNA, the CDR3 is TGTGCCAGCAGCTTAGTCCAGAACACTGAAGCTTTCTTT. This translates into CASSLVQNTEAFF.

The CDR3 spells CASSQGQGGLDEQFF. CDR3 DNA sequence: TGTGCCAGCAGCCAGGGCCAGGGTGGTTTGGATGAGCAGTTCTTC. The rearrangement links TRBV4-2 to TRBJ2-1, with D tentatively TRBD1 (5 bases). Germline V lookup: CDR1 LGHNA, CDR2 YNFKEQ. V was shortened by 3 bases and J by 8 bases, with 17 bases between the two germline ends. This CDR3 has 15 amino acids.

CDR3 sequence: CASSEKGRAGGYTF. The CDR3 DNA is TGTGCCAGCAGTGAGAAAGGCCGGGCGGGGGGCTACACCTTC. This chain joins TRBV25-1 and TRBJ1-2; D unresolved. The CDR3 extends over 14 amino acids. In germline, CDR1 is MGHDK, CDR2 SYGVNS. The ends were cut back, 3 bases at V and 8 bases at J, with 16 bases in the middle.

The chain is built from TRBV18 and TRBJ2-2; D might be TRBD2 (6 bases). Per the germline V gene, CDR1 is KGHSH and CDR2 is LQKENI. CDR3 length: 15 residues. V lost 10 bases and J 1 base, leaving 16 bases between the germline ends. Written as DNA, the CDR3 is TGTGCCACCGGGAGTAGGCAGGAGAACACCGGGGAGCTGTTTTTT. Encoded protein: CATGSRQENTGELFF.

J is TRBJ1-5 and V is TRBV19; perhaps TRBD1 as D (5 bases). The germline V gene encodes CDR1 LNHDA and CDR2 SQIVND (reference sequence). The CDR3 extends over 14 amino acids. V lost 7 bases and J lost 3, with 13 bases in between. The CDR3 region has the DNA TGTGCCAGTACCTTGGGACTGATCAATCAGCCCCAGCATTTT. This translates into CASTLGLINQPQHF.

The V and J genes are TRBV6-1 and TRBJ2-5; maybe TRBD1 (5 bases). The germline V gene has CDR1 MNHNS and CDR2 SASEGT. The CDR3 totals 15 residues. The V gene lost 2 bases and the J gene lost 2 bases, with 12 bases spanning the gap. The CDR3 coding sequence is TGTGCCAGCAGTGAACAGGCAGGGCCGCAAGAGACCCAGTACTTC. Protein sequence: CASSEQAGPQETQYF.

The CDR3 is CASSHLFRQGSTEAFF. The CDR3 nucleotides read TGTGCCAGCAGCCATCTCTTTAGACAGGGGTCCACTGAAGCTTTCTTT. The V and J genes are TRBV11-2 and TRBJ1-1; TRBD1 matches at 8 bases. V lost 5 bases, J lost 4 bases, and 12 bases stayed unmatched. This CDR3 spans 16 amino acids. Per germline, CDR1 SGHAT and CDR2 FQNNGV. Full variable domain (rest looked up from reference TRBV11-2 and TRBJ1-1): EAGVAQSPRYKIIEKRQSVAFWCNPISGHATLYWYQQILGQGPKLLIQFQNNGVVDDSQLPKDRFSAERLKGVDSTLKIQPAKLEDSAVYLCASSHLFRQGSTEAFFGQGTRLTVV.

V and J are TRBV6-5 and TRBJ1-6, with D perhaps matching TRBD1 (6 bases). The CDR3 is 13 amino acids. In germline, CDR1 is MNHEY, CDR2 SVGAGI. Trimming stripped 6 bases from V and 8 bases from J, with 11 bases between. This chain's CDR3 is CASRTDSYSPLHF. In DNA form, the CDR3 reads TGTGCCAGCAGGACGGACAGTTATTCACCCCTCCACTTT.

V and J are TRBV19 and TRBJ2-7, with 7 bases aligning to TRBD2. There are 16 residues in the CDR3. V lost 3 bases to trimming and J lost 9 bases; unmatched junction nucleotides: 17. Looked up from germline, CDR1 is LNHDA and CDR2 is SQIVND (reference sequence). This CDR3 is CASSISPGWDYSRQYF. In DNA form, the CDR3 reads TGTGCCAGTAGTATCTCCCCAGGCTGGGACTACTCGAGGCAGTACTTC.

The genes are TRBV3-1 (or the pseudogene TRBV3-2) and TRBJ2-1, with D possibly TRBD1 on 5 matching bases. The CDR3 runs to 15 residues. Germline lookup yields CDR1 LGHDT and CDR2 YNNKEL (reference sequence). Trimming shortened V by 6 bases and J by 3 bases, and 15 bases separated the two germline ends. CDR3 sequence (DNA): TGTGCCAGCAGGCCGACAGCCGGAAGCTACAATGAGCAGTTCTTC. Residues: CASRPTAGSYNEQFF.

V is TRBV5-1 and J is TRBJ2-6; no definite D call. V lost 1 base, J lost 4 bases, and 9 bases lay in between. The length of the CDR3 is 15 residues. Germline CDR1 and CDR2: SGHRS and YFSETQ. DNA of the CDR3: TGCGCCAGCAGCTTGTTGGAGTCCGGGGCCAACGTCCTGACTTTC. Amino acids: CASSLLESGANVLTF.

V gene TRBV6-5 combines with J gene TRBJ2-1, with 8 bases fitting TRBD2. The length of the CDR3 is 15 residues. Losses at the gene ends were 4 bases for V and 5 bases for J; bases not matched to a gene: 7. Per germline, CDR1 MNHEY and CDR2 SVGAGI. The CDR3 loop is CASSWGLGRNNEQFF. In DNA, the CDR3 is TGTGCCAGCAGTTGGGGACTAGGAAGGAACAATGAGCAGTTCTTC.

The chain is built from TRBV29-1 and TRBJ1-1; 9 positions agree with TRBD1. Germline CDR1 SQVTM, CDR2 ANQGSEA. After removal of 6 bases from V and 5 bases from J, the junction contained 7 bases not matched to a gene. The CDR3 sequence is 13 residues long. CDR3 bases: TGCAGCGTCCGGGACAGGGCTTGGACTGAAGCTTTCTTT. It is translated as CSVRDRAWTEAFF.

The rearrangement joins TRBV7-9 to TRBJ2-5; 14 bases align to TRBD2. The CDR3 is made up of 16 amino acids. Germline CDR1 and CDR2: SEHNR and FQNEAQ (reference sequence). V gave up 7 bases and J gave up 5 bases; unmatched junction bases: 9. DNA of the CDR3: TGTGCCAGCACCAAGACTAGCGGGGGGGCGAGGGAGACCCAGTACTTC. Encoded protein: CASTKTSGGARETQYF.

V and J are TRBV11-1 and TRBJ1-1, with 7 bases aligning to TRBD1. V was pared by 5 bases and J by 0 bases, with 6 bases of the junction left unmatched. This CDR3 is 15 amino acids long. CDR1 and CDR2 (germline): SGHAT, FQDESV (reference sequence). The CDR3 here is CASSREGTVNTEAFF. The CDR3, as DNA: TGTGCCAGCAGCCGAGAGGGGACAGTGAACACTGAAGCTTTCTTT.

This rearrangement joins TRBV27 to TRBJ2-7, with TRBD1 as a possible D gene (6 bases). Germline CDR1 is MNHEY and CDR2 is SMNVEV (reference sequence). The CDR3 is 16 amino acids. Deletions cut 0 bases from V and 4 bases from J, with 16 bases between. The CDR3 sequence: CASSLSERPRGYEQYF. The CDR3 nucleotides are TGTGCCAGCAGTTTATCCGAACGACCCAGGGGATACGAGCAGTACTTC.